The 25 T cell receptor beta chains presented below share a single source sample, sequenced in a study of blood T cell repertoires in COVID-19 (dated by TCRdb to about 2020). Library creation used the immunoSEQ multiplex PCR assay. The table was pulled from immuneACCESS by TCRdb, which kept in-frame rearrangements only. Such tables lose some clones; where checked, under half of the loss comes from unresolved V genes, and the rest has no known cause. The sample table shows approximately 160,000 clones, and around 84% are seen once. Of the sample, about 7.3% is held by the ten largest clones. Sequencing was performed on peripheral blood. These receptors originate from a man between 45 and 60 years old with active or convalescent COVID-19.

V and J are TRBV7-2 and TRBJ1-1; 8 bases map to TRBD1. J lost 2 bases, V lost 5 bases, and 1 base had no gene match. There are 13 residues in the CDR3. CDR1 and CDR2 from the germline V gene are SGHTA and FQGNSA. Here the CDR3 reads CASSDRGNTEAFF. CDR3 coding DNA: TGTGCCAGCAGCGACAGGGGTAACACTGAAGCTTTCTTT.

This clone was observed a single time. The chain carries TRBV6-2 or TRBV6-3 and TRBJ1-1, with 9 bases aligning to TRBD1. This CDR3 is built from 15 residues. Per the germline V gene, CDR1 is MNHEY and CDR2 is SVGEGT. The V and J ends lost 5 bases and 5 bases, in that order; junction bases with no gene match: 9. Written as DNA, the CDR3 is TGTGCCAGCAGTAGTCAACAGGGGGCGAAAACTGAAGCTTTCTTT. It translates to CASSSQQGAKTEAFF.

The J gene is TRBJ1-3, the V gene TRBV29-1, with 7 bases fitting TRBD1. V shed 6 bases and J 1 base; nucleotides not matched to a gene: 6. The CDR3 consists of 14 residues. Per the germline V gene, CDR1 is SQVTM and CDR2 is ANQGSEA. The CDR3 sequence is CSVRQGGSGNTIYF. CDR3 sequence (DNA): TGCAGCGTCCGACAGGGAGGATCTGGAAACACCATATATTTT.

Points on this clone: Other DNA sequences from this sample encode an identical CDR3 as well. The chain employs TRBV7-9 and TRBJ1-5; tentatively, D is TRBD1 (5 bases). Germline assignment: CDR1 SEHNR and CDR2 FQNEAQ (reference sequence). This CDR3 contains 15 residues. Trimming took off 1 base at V and 4 bases at J, with 11 bases between the two ends. The CDR3 DNA sequence: TGTGCCAGCAGCTTAGGCGGCGGGGGAAATCAGCCCCAGCATTTT. Encoded protein: CASSLGGGGNQPQHF.

This clone was picked up a small number of times. The chain joins TRBV14 to TRBJ1-1; D may be TRBD1 (5 bases). CDR3 length: 15 residues. CDR1 and CDR2 (germline): SGHDN, FVKESK. V was shortened by 2 bases and J by 4 bases, with 14 bases between the two germline ends. CDR3 loop: CASSQRKGGGTEAFF. The CDR3 nucleotides are TGTGCCAGCAGCCAACGTAAGGGCGGGGGCACTGAAGCTTTCTTT.

V usage is TRBV6-2 or TRBV6-3 and J usage is TRBJ1-6; D might be TRBD1 (5 bases). Deletions cut 5 bases from V and 12 bases from J, with 14 bases between. The germline CDR1 and CDR2 sequences are MNHEY and SVGEGT. The length of the CDR3 is 13 residues. CDR3 nucleotides: TGTGCCAGCAGTCTCCGACAGATCCAACCCCTCCACTTT. Translation: CASSLRQIQPLHF.

The rearrangement uses TRBV24-1 and TRBJ2-1, with TRBD1 matching 12 bases. V lost 4 bases, J lost 7 bases, and 7 bases stayed unmatched. In germline, CDR1 is KGHDR, CDR2 SFDVKD. This CDR3 has 16 residues. The CDR3, as DNA: TGTGCCACCAGTGACCTTGGGACAGGGGGCCGGAATGAGCAGTTCTTC. Encoded protein: CATSDLGTGGRNEQFF.

The chain uses TRBV5-1 and TRBJ1-4; a possible D gene is TRBD1 (5 bases). CDR1 and CDR2 (germline): SGHRS, YFSETQ. The CDR3 sequence is 15 residues long. V was shortened by 4 bases and J by 0 bases, with 10 bases between the two germline ends. The CDR3 DNA sequence: TGCGCCAGCAGCCCTAGGGGCGCAACTAATGAAAAACTGTTTTTT. Its protein is CASSPRGATNEKLFF.

The CDR3 DNA sequence: TGTGCCAGCAGTTCCAGAACACAAGAAAAACTGTTTTTT. It codes for CASSSRTQEKLFF. The V call is TRBV2, the J call TRBJ1-4; D remains ambiguous. The V gene lost 5 bases and the J gene lost 8 bases, with 12 bases spanning the gap. CDR3 length: 13 amino acids. Germline CDR1 is SNHLY and CDR2 is FYNNEI.

This chain links TRBV7-4 with TRBJ1-5; TRBD1 aligns across 9 bases. V was clipped by 1 base and J by 7 bases; unmatched bases: 14. CDR1 and CDR2 (germline): SGHVT, SQSDAQ. The CDR3 consists of 18 residues. The DNA of the CDR3 is TGTGCCAGCAGCTTAGGGAACGGACAGGGGCCCGGGGAGCAGCCCCAGCATTTT. It translates to CASSLGNGQGPGEQPQHF.

The chain recombines TRBV5-4 with TRBJ2-7; 16 bases line up with TRBD2. CDR1 and CDR2 from the germline V gene are SGHNT and YYREEE (reference sequence). V gave up 5 bases and J gave up 4 bases; unmatched junction bases: 12. CDR3 length equals 18 residues. CDR3 DNA sequence: TGTGCCAGCAGTCAACCGGGACTAGCGGGGGGGCCAGCTTACGAGCAGTACTTC. Encoded protein: CASSQPGLAGGPAYEQYF.

This chain links TRBV9 with TRBJ1-1; 7 nucleotides align to TRBD1. The germline V gene encodes CDR1 SGDLS and CDR2 YYNGEE. The V gene end was trimmed by 2 bases and the J gene end by 0 bases; junction bases not matched to a gene: 7. The CDR3 contains 16 residues. CDR3 loop: CASSVGTDFMNTEAFF. CDR3 in DNA: TGTGCCAGCAGCGTGGGGACAGATTTCATGAACACTGAAGCTTTCTTT.

The chain uses TRBV3-1 (or the pseudogene TRBV3-2) and TRBJ2-5, with 7 bases matching TRBD1. V shed 3 bases and J 1 base; nucleotides not matched to a gene: 8. Germline lookup yields CDR1 LGHDT and CDR2 YNNKEL (reference sequence). There are 16 residues in the CDR3. DNA for the CDR3: TGTGCCAGCAGCCACGAGGGACAGAGCATCCAAGAGACCCAGTACTTC. It translates to CASSHEGQSIQETQYF.

This chain connects TRBV4-1 to TRBJ1-5, with 10 nucleotides matching TRBD1. Germline CDR1 is MGHRA and CDR2 is YSYEKL. This CDR3 has 17 amino acids. V was pared by 4 bases and J by 5 bases, with 11 bases of the junction left unmatched. CDR3 region: CASSPHFRDRGDQPQHF. In nucleotides, the CDR3 is TGCGCCAGCAGCCCTCACTTCCGGGACAGGGGCGATCAGCCCCAGCATTTT.

This clone was picked up one time. CDR3 bases: TGTGCCAGCAGTTGGGACAGGGGCGATTCACCCCTCCACTTT. Amino acids: CASSWDRGDSPLHF. This sequence joins TRBV27 and TRBJ1-6, with 10 bases identical to TRBD1. The CDR3 loop spans 14 amino acids. Germline assignment: CDR1 MNHEY and CDR2 SMNVEV (reference sequence). J lost 8 bases, V lost 4 bases, and 2 bases had no gene match.

CDR3 nucleotides: TGTGCCAGCTCAGATCAGGGGTTTACTGAAAAACTGTTTTTT. It encodes CASSDQGFTEKLFF. The genes are TRBV18 and TRBJ1-4; a possible D gene is TRBD1 (6 bases). V lost 5 bases and J lost 7, with 14 bases in between. The CDR3 runs to 14 residues. Looked up from germline, CDR1 is KGHSH and CDR2 is LQKENI.

This rearrangement joins TRBV5-1 to TRBJ2-7; 9 bases align to TRBD1. The trim removed 0 bases at V and 5 bases at J, leaving 3 bases unmatched. Germline lookup yields CDR1 SGHRS and CDR2 YFSETQ. The CDR3 totals 14 residues. As DNA, the CDR3 is TGCGCCAGCAGCTTGGGCACAGGGGGCGACGAGCAGTACTTC. It translates to CASSLGTGGDEQYF.

The chain joins TRBV7-6 to TRBJ2-1; possibly TRBD1 for D (7 bases). This CDR3 has 16 residues. In germline, CDR1 is SGHVS, CDR2 FNYEAQ. V dropped 4 bases and J dropped 5 bases, with 18 bases sitting between them. The CDR3 loop is CASSYRRGGGNNEQFF. CDR3 sequence (DNA): TGTGCCAGCAGCTATCGTCGAGGAGGGGGCAACAATGAGCAGTTCTTC.

The rearrangement joins TRBV6-5 to TRBJ1-6; the D gene is possibly TRBD1 (6 bases). The germline V gene encodes CDR1 MNHEY and CDR2 SVGAGI. V gave up 6 bases and J gave up 8 bases, with 17 bases separating them. This CDR3 is built from 15 residues. CDR3 region: CASSSTTGDYSPLHF. The CDR3 DNA sequence: TGTGCCAGCAGCAGCACGACAGGTGATTATTCACCCCTCCACTTT.

J is TRBJ1-2 and V is TRBV4-3, with D perhaps matching TRBD1 (6 bases). This CDR3 has 15 amino acids. Looked up from germline, CDR1 is LGHNA and CDR2 is YSLEER. V was clipped by 0 bases and J by 2 bases, with 10 bases between them. The CDR3 DNA reads TGCGCCAGCAGCCAAGATTTTGGGGGCAACTATGGCTACACCTTC. Translated, it gives CASSQDFGGNYGYTF.

The rearrangement joins TRBV5-1 to TRBJ2-5; no definite D call. With 2 bases removed from V and 2 bases from J, the gap between germline ends came to 7 bases. The germline V gene has CDR1 SGHRS and CDR2 YFSETQ. The CDR3 loop spans 13 amino acids. DNA for the CDR3: TGCGCCAGCAGCTTCCAGGTTCAAGAGACCCAGTACTTC. It is translated as CASSFQVQETQYF.

This clone showed up just a few times. The chain joins TRBV2 to TRBJ1-1; no firm D call. Germline V gene sequence: CDR1 SNHLY, CDR2 FYNNEI. This CDR3 spans 16 amino acids. V was clipped by 1 base and J by 7 bases, with 19 bases between them. The CDR3 DNA follows: TGTGCCAGCAGTGAAGAACAATTGGGAGGGCGGAATGAAGCTTTCTTT. Its translation: CASSEEQLGGRNEAFF.

This clone has a handful of counts. The chain combines TRBV5-6 with TRBJ2-5; 8 nucleotides agree with TRBD1. This CDR3 spans 14 amino acids. From germline, CDR1 is SGHDT and CDR2 YYEEEE. V gave up 3 bases and J gave up 4 bases; unmatched junction bases: 5. Here the CDR3 DNA reads TGTGCCAGCAGCTGGCAGGGGGCCGCAGAGACCCAGTACTTC. Translating gives CASSWQGAAETQYF.

The chain is built from TRBV5-4 and TRBJ2-6; D might be TRBD1 (5 bases). The CDR3 is made up of 17 amino acids. The germline V and J ends were trimmed by 4 bases and 1 base, with 15 bases remaining between them. The V gene's germline CDR1 is SGHNT and CDR2 YYREEE (reference sequence). CDR3 sequence: CASSPFPQGSGANVLTF. CDR3 sequence (DNA): TGTGCCAGCAGCCCTTTCCCCCAGGGATCTGGGGCCAACGTCCTGACTTTC.

The V gene is TRBV19, the J gene TRBJ1-4; the match to TRBD1 covers 7 bases. Germline V CDR1 and CDR2: LNHDA, SQIVND (reference sequence). This CDR3 has 14 amino acids. V lost 8 bases and J lost 0; bases outside the gene matches: 3. CDR3: CASAGTATNEKLFF. CDR3 DNA: TGTGCCAGTGCAGGGACAGCAACTAATGAAAAACTGTTTTTT.